The 18 T cell receptor beta chains in this list originate from one sample, sequenced in a study of blood T cells in healthy people across ages. Primers used in a second PCR of about 6 to 12 cycles were a sample-barcoded 5' primer and a J-beta primer mix. One entry per CDR3 protein results from TCRdb running MiXCR on the 5' RACE reads. The repertoire holds about 1,400,000 distinct CDR3 sequences, roughly 45% seen once, with less than 8% in the top ten. The sequencing input was blood. The receptors come from a woman aged 18-30 years in good health.

The table lists this clonotype with a few counts. V gene TRBV27 combines with J gene TRBJ1-2, with 7 bases identical to TRBD1. Germline values: CDR1 MNHEY, CDR2 SMNVEV (reference sequence). The CDR3 covers 14 residues. V shed 4 bases and J 8 bases; nucleotides not matched to a gene: 10. The CDR3, as DNA: TGTGCCAGCAGTTGGGAACAGGGGCGGAGGGGCTACACCTTC. Its protein product is CASSWEQGRRGYTF.

The chain employs TRBV29-1 and TRBJ2-6; 11 bases map to TRBD2. From germline, CDR1 is SQVTM and CDR2 ANQGSEA. CDR3 length: 15 residues. For the CDR3, the DNA is TGCGCTACTAGCGGGAGTACTTCTGGGGCCAACGTCCTGACTTTC. It is translated as CATSGSTSGANVLTF.

This clonotype came up once. This chain uses TRBV5-6 with TRBJ2-7; TRBD1 agrees at 7 bases. Germline CDR1 reads SGHDT; CDR2 reads YYEEEE. With V trimmed by 0 bases and J by 0 bases, 3 bases remained unmatched. The CDR3 consists of 15 residues. The CDR3 nucleotides are TGTGCCAGCAGCTTGGACAGGGGAGCCTCCTACGAGCAGTACTTC. Translation: CASSLDRGASYEQYF.

Only one count was recorded for this clonotype. This chain uses TRBV20-1 with TRBJ2-3; D possibly uses TRBD1 or TRBD2 (6 bases each). Trimming cost V 1 base and J 2 bases, with 19 bases left between them. The germline V gene encodes CDR1 DFQATT and CDR2 SNEGSKA (reference sequence). The CDR3 sequence is 17 residues long. The CDR3 bases are TGCAGTGCTAGAGGGGTTGGGGGGCATTCCCTCACAGATACGCAGTATTTT. This encodes CSARGVGGHSLTDTQYF.

The rearrangement uses TRBV20-1 and TRBJ1-1; a possible D gene is TRBD1 (5 bases). V lost 5 bases and J lost 0, with 13 bases in between. In germline, CDR1 is DFQATT, CDR2 SNEGSKA (reference sequence). The CDR3 loop spans 14 amino acids. As DNA, the CDR3 is TGCAGTGCTCGTTCCCGGGGGATGAACACTGAAGCTTTCTTT. Amino acids: CSARSRGMNTEAFF.

The rearrangement uses TRBV11-2 and TRBJ2-1; a possible D gene is TRBD2 (6 bases). Trimming left V 0 bases short and J 5 bases short, with 11 bases between. From germline, CDR1 is SGHAT and CDR2 FQNNGV. This CDR3 contains 15 residues. The CDR3 spells CASSLEAGWNNEQFF. The CDR3 bases are TGTGCCAGCAGCTTAGAGGCGGGGTGGAACAATGAGCAGTTCTTC.

The chain is built from TRBV4-1 and TRBJ2-1; 7 bases align to TRBD2. Germline V gene lookup returns CDR1 MGHRA and CDR2 YSYEKL. The CDR3 contains 16 residues. The ends lost 0 bases at V and 2 bases at J; junction bases unmatched: 4. CDR3 bases: TGCGCCAGCAGCCAAGAGGGGACTACCCCCTACAATGAGCAGTTCTTC. This sequence encodes CASSQEGTTPYNEQFF.

This clonotype has a count of ten or more. This sequence joins TRBV4-1 and TRBJ1-2; D gene unclear. Between the trimmed V and J ends, which lost 4 bases and 6 bases, there was a span of 15 bases. Germline CDR1 reads MGHRA; CDR2 reads YSYEKL. CDR3 size: 14 residues. CDR3 in DNA: TGCGCCAGCAGCCCGACCATCGGGGAGGATGGCTACACCTTC. Its translation is CASSPTIGEDGYTF.

This clonotype was detected only a few times. This rearrangement joins TRBV27 to TRBJ2-3, with D unresolved. The CDR3 runs to 13 residues. The germline gives CDR1 MNHEY, CDR2 SMNVEV (reference sequence). Deletions cut 8 bases from V and 2 bases from J, with 11 bases between. CDR3: CASADVVTDTQYF. In DNA, the CDR3 is TGTGCCAGCGCCGACGTAGTCACAGATACGCAGTATTTT.

V gene TRBV5-5 combines with J gene TRBJ1-2, with D perhaps TRBD1 (5 bases). CDR3 size: 17 residues. V lost 4 bases, J lost 6 bases, and 25 bases lay in between. The V gene's germline CDR1 is SGHKS and CDR2 YYEKEE (reference sequence). CDR3: CASSPGAGRPVRDGYTF. The CDR3 DNA is TGTGCCAGCAGCCCTGGGGCAGGGCGGCCCGTTCGAGATGGCTACACCTTC.

This clonotype was counted a few times. Germline is not matched at one junction end, which may reflect a read error. The chain carries TRBV7-9 and TRBJ1-2, with TRBD1 as a possible D gene (6 bases). This CDR3 is 12 amino acids long. CDR1 SEHNR and CDR2 FQNEAQ come from the germline V gene (reference sequence). DNA of the CDR3: TGCGCCAGCAGTCCAGGGGTGGGCGGCTACACCTTC. Its translation is CASSPGVGGYTF.

The sample holds a few counts of this clonotype. It may be a read error: a sequence one base away is much more abundant. CDR3 in DNA: TGTGCCTGGAGTGTACTCCCTAGCGGGATCTACGAGCAGTTCTTC. This gives the protein CAWSVLPSGIYEQFF. The chain links TRBV30 to TRBJ2-1, with 9 bases fitting TRBD2. The CDR3 covers 15 residues. CDR1 and CDR2 (germline): GTSNPN, SVGIG (reference sequence). J gave up 10 bases and V 0 bases, and 10 bases lay outside the gene matches. The full variable domain, completed using reference TRBV30 and TRBJ2-1, is SQTIHQWPATLVQPVGSPLSLECTVEGTSNPNLYWYRQAAGRGLQLLFYSVGIGQISSEVPQNLSASRPQDRQFILSSKKLLLSDSGFYLCAWSVLPSGIYEQFFGPGTRLTVL.

This sequence joins TRBV12-3 or TRBV12-4 and TRBJ2-5, with TRBD2 identical over 11 bases. TRBJ2-7 matches the DNA end more closely, so the J call is doubtful. The CDR3 spans 20 residues. CDR3 coding DNA: TGTGCCAGCAGTTTTTTCTTAATGACCCAGCTAGCGGGAGGTGGGTACGAGCAGTACTTC. Encoded protein: CASSFFLMTQLAGGGYEQYF.

V usage is TRBV2 and J usage is TRBJ2-1, with 9 bases aligning to TRBD2. The germline CDR1 and CDR2 sequences are SNHLY and FYNNEI. The CDR3 loop spans 15 amino acids. Trimming removed 6 bases from V and 7 bases from J; junction bases left unmatched: 10. CDR3 in DNA: TGTGCCAGCAGGCCTCCGGGACTAGCTCTTAATGAGCAGTTCTTC. Encoded protein: CASRPPGLALNEQFF.

This clonotype was seen a handful of times. The chain recombines TRBV29-1 with TRBJ1-2; D uncertain. V dropped 3 bases and J dropped 4 bases, with 9 bases sitting between them. Per germline, CDR1 SQVTM and CDR2 ANQGSEA. The CDR3 has 12 amino acids. CDR3 DNA sequence: TGCAGCGTTGATGTGCGCTTCTATGGCTACACCTTC. Translation: CSVDVRFYGYTF.

The V call is TRBV2, the J call TRBJ2-1, with unresolved D. Matching the DNA end better, TRBJ2-7 makes the J call doubtful. The CDR3 is 14 amino acids. The V gene's germline CDR1 is SNHLY and CDR2 FYNNEI. CDR3 loop: CASSAHPTSNEQYF. The DNA of the CDR3 is TGTGCCAGCAGCGCCCATCCGACCAGCAATGAGCAGTACTTC.

This chain links TRBV7-9 with TRBJ1-2, with D possibly being TRBD1 (6 bases). The CDR3 sequence is 14 residues long. Trimming removed 5 bases from V and 0 bases from J, with 10 bases in between. CDR1 is SEHNR, CDR2 FQNEAQ, per germline (reference sequence). The CDR3 here is CASSPQGTNYGYTF. CDR3 nucleotide sequence: TGTGCCAGCAGCCCACAGGGAACTAACTATGGCTACACCTTC.

The gene calls are TRBV6-1 and TRBJ2-7, with TRBD2 as a possible D gene (6 bases). Germline CDR1 MNHNS, CDR2 SASEGT. Trimming shortened V by 6 bases and J by 4 bases, and 22 bases separated the two germline ends. The CDR3 is made up of 16 amino acids. The CDR3 loop is CASSRDPGLPPYEQYF. CDR3 DNA sequence: TGTGCCAGCAGCCGAGATCCGGGACTTCCACCTTACGAGCAGTACTTC.